What follows are 7 T cell receptor beta chains derived from one specimen sequenced in a study of blood T cell repertoires in COVID-19. TCRdb's table, derived via immunoSEQ multiplex PCR, lists solely in-frame clones and lacks some. The sample gives roughly 250,000 clones, 75% to 90% of which show up once; roughly 8.6% is in the top ten. The sequencing sample was made of PBMCs or T cells enriched from blood (not recorded which). The receptors were gathered from a man aged 40-50 years who had recovered from COVID-19.

This sequence joins TRBV5-6 and TRBJ1-1, with 9 bases lining up with TRBD1. Trimming at V came to 1 base and at J to 9 bases, leaving 7 bases not matched to a gene. The CDR3 contains 14 residues. Germline lookup yields CDR1 SGHDT and CDR2 YYEEEE. The CDR3, as DNA: TGTGCCAGCAGCTTGAGGGACAGGGACTATAAAGCTTTCTTT. Translation: CASSLRDRDYKAFF.

The rearrangement joins TRBV6-5 to TRBJ2-3; possibly TRBD2 for D (6 bases). CDR1 MNHEY and CDR2 SVGAGI come from the germline V gene. Trimming took off 3 bases at V and 2 bases at J, with 12 bases between the two ends. This CDR3 has 15 amino acids. This CDR3 is CASSYRGAATDTQYF. The CDR3 nucleotides are TGTGCCAGCAGTTATCGCGGGGCGGCCACAGATACGCAGTATTTT.

The chain couples TRBV11-2 to TRBJ2-5, with 9 bases aligning to TRBD1. Germline V gene data show CDR1 as SGHAT and CDR2 as FQNNGV. The CDR3 consists of 15 residues. With V trimmed by 5 bases and J by 6 bases, 10 bases remained unmatched. CDR3 amino acids: CASSPRQGEAQTQYF. For the CDR3, the DNA is TGTGCCAGCAGCCCAAGACAGGGGGAGGCGCAGACCCAGTACTTC.

V gene TRBV5-4 combines with J gene TRBJ2-3; the match to TRBD2 covers 8 bases. Per germline, CDR1 SGHNT and CDR2 YYREEE (reference sequence). CDR3 length equals 16 residues. V lost 2 bases, J lost 0 bases, and 5 bases stayed unmatched. The CDR3 reads CASSLYAGGSTDTQYF. The CDR3 DNA follows: TGTGCCAGCAGCTTATATGCGGGGGGAAGCACAGATACGCAGTATTTT.

This chain joins TRBV29-1 and TRBJ2-1; possibly TRBD1 for D (5 bases). Germline V lookup: CDR1 SQVTM, CDR2 ANQGSEA. The CDR3 has 15 amino acids. The V end was cut by 2 bases, the J end by 0 bases, with 11 bases between. The CDR3 coding sequence is TGCAGCGTTGAATTTCTCGACAGCTCCTACAATGAGCAGTTCTTC. Translation gives CSVEFLDSSYNEQFF.

This clone has just one count. V and J are TRBV15 and TRBJ1-5, with TRBD1 matching 11 bases. The germline gives CDR1 LNHNV, CDR2 YYDKDF (reference sequence). V lost 1 base, J lost 0 bases, and 5 bases stayed unmatched. This CDR3 is built from 18 residues. This chain's CDR3 is CATSRAGTGGNSNQPQHF. As DNA, the CDR3 is TGTGCCACCAGCAGAGCCGGGACAGGGGGTAATAGCAATCAGCCCCAGCATTTT.

The chain joins TRBV4-3 to TRBJ2-7, with TRBD2 matching over 10 bases. The CDR3 totals 18 residues. V lost 0 bases to trimming and J lost 1 base; unmatched junction nucleotides: 9. Germline V gene data show CDR1 as LGHNA and CDR2 as YSLEER. In DNA form, the CDR3 reads TGCGCCAGCAGCCAAGAAGGGAGCGGGAGGGCCCGATCCTACGAGCAGTACTTC. It translates to CASSQEGSGRARSYEQYF.